The 20 T cell receptor beta chains in this list originate from one sample, sequenced in a study of blood T cell repertoires in COVID-19. Only in-frame clones appear in the TCRdb table, and some are missing; sequencing was by immunoSEQ multiplex PCR. The table includes approximately 120,000 clones, 90% to 95% detected once. Sequencing was performed on peripheral blood. Every receptor here comes from a man between 50 and 59 years old with COVID-19, enrolled during active disease.

This chain links TRBV10-3 with TRBJ1-4; a weak D match, TRBD1 (6 bases). Trimming cost V 5 bases and J 7 bases, with 11 bases left between them. The CDR3 loop spans 13 amino acids. CDR1 and CDR2 (germline): ENHRY, SYGVKD. CDR3 nucleotides: TGTGCCATCAGTCCCACAGGGCTTGAAAAACTGTTTTTT. Amino acid sequence: CAISPTGLEKLFF.

This sequence joins TRBV2 and TRBJ2-1; the match to TRBD2 covers 8 bases. The CDR3 length is 14 residues. The germline gives CDR1 SNHLY, CDR2 FYNNEI. Unmatched junction bases numbered 9, after V lost 6 bases and J lost 8 bases. The CDR3 DNA sequence: TGTGCCAGCAGCGGGACTAGTAAAATCGATGAGCAGTTCTTC. Amino acids: CASSGTSKIDEQFF.

The V gene is TRBV12-3 or TRBV12-4, the J gene TRBJ1-2; D remains unclear. Trimming took off 2 bases at V and 4 bases at J, with 8 bases between the two ends. CDR3 size: 13 residues. CDR3: CASSLTPGYGYTF. The CDR3 coding sequence is TGTGCCAGCAGTTTAACCCCCGGCTATGGCTACACCTTC.

The chain carries TRBV12-1 and TRBJ1-5; TRBD1, the table's D call, lacks a check against the DNA. TRBV12-1 is a recognized pseudogene. The CDR3 spans 15 residues. CDR3 sequence: CASPEYRGSNQPQHF. CDR3 DNA: TGTGCCAGCCCGGAGTACAGGGGATCCAATCAGCCCCAGCATTTT.

This clone is a singleton in its sample. This rearrangement joins TRBV6-5 to TRBJ1-4; possible D gene TRBD1, 6 bases. The CDR3 spans 14 residues. Germline CDR1 is MNHEY and CDR2 is SVGAGI. Deletions cut 6 bases from V and 5 bases from J, with 13 bases between. The CDR3 region is CASRLHRVNEKLFF. The CDR3 DNA reads TGTGCCAGCAGATTACACAGGGTGAATGAAAAACTGTTTTTT.

The chain employs TRBV9 and TRBJ2-2; possible D gene TRBD2, 5 bases. The germline V and J ends were trimmed by 7 bases and 3 bases, with 13 bases remaining between them. In germline, CDR1 is SGDLS, CDR2 YYNGEE. The CDR3 contains 14 residues. The CDR3 sequence is CASRARADTGELFF. The CDR3 DNA sequence: TGTGCCAGCCGAGCGAGGGCGGACACCGGGGAGCTGTTTTTT.

V is TRBV7-9 and J is TRBJ2-3; 10 bases are a match to TRBD2. The CDR3 loop spans 14 amino acids. The germline gives CDR1 SEHNR, CDR2 FQNEAQ (reference sequence). V shed 5 bases and J 4 bases; nucleotides not matched to a gene: 3. Here the CDR3 DNA reads TGTGCCAGCAGCCCTAGCGGGAGCGCAGATACGCAGTATTTT. It specifies CASSPSGSADTQYF.

J is TRBJ2-2 and V is TRBV5-4; TRBD2 matches 9 bases. Germline loops: CDR1 SGHNT, CDR2 YYREEE (reference sequence). The CDR3 spans 15 residues. The V segment lost 4 bases and the J segment 4 bases; nucleotides outside the gene matches: 5. This CDR3 reads CASSMGLAFTGELFF. For the CDR3, the DNA is TGTGCCAGCAGCATGGGACTAGCTTTCACCGGGGAGCTGTTTTTT.

With respect to this clone: The sample contains more than one DNA sequence encoding this CDR3. The rearrangement joins TRBV19 to TRBJ2-7; TRBD1 aligns across 8 bases. The CDR3 is made up of 14 amino acids. The germline V gene has CDR1 LNHDA and CDR2 SQIVND (reference sequence). Unmatched junction bases numbered 3, after V lost 3 bases and J lost 2 bases. The CDR3 nucleotides are TGTGCCAGTAGTATCGGGACAGGAACCTACGAGCAGTACTTC. Protein product: CASSIGTGTYEQYF.

The chain links TRBV13 to TRBJ1-1; 7 bases match TRBD1. V was clipped by 5 bases and J by 3 bases; unmatched bases: 6. This CDR3 contains 14 residues. The germline V gene encodes CDR1 PRHDT and CDR2 FYEKMQ (reference sequence). The CDR3: CASSRDRVDTEAFF. DNA of the CDR3: TGTGCCAGCAGCAGAGACAGGGTGGACACTGAAGCTTTCTTT.

This rearrangement joins TRBV5-5 to TRBJ2-7; a weak D match, TRBD2 (6 bases). There are 15 residues in the CDR3. Trimming left V 6 bases short and J 7 bases short, with 23 bases between. CDR1 and CDR2 from the germline V gene are SGHKS and YYEKEE (reference sequence). The CDR3 bases are TGTGCCAGCAACCAGCTGGCTAGCGATTTGCGGGAGCAGTACTTC. It yields the protein CASNQLASDLREQYF.

The table lists this clone with a count of one. The rearrangement joins TRBV3-1 (or the pseudogene TRBV3-2) to TRBJ2-2; TRBD2 agrees at 8 bases. After removal of 0 bases from V and 4 bases from J, the junction contained 1 base not matched to a gene. The CDR3 covers 15 residues. CDR1 LGHDT and CDR2 YNNKEL come from the germline V gene (reference sequence). CDR3 coding DNA: TGTGCCAGCAGCCAAGAGAGCGGGAGCACCGGGGAGCTGTTTTTT. Translation: CASSQESGSTGELFF.

V and J are TRBV6-5 and TRBJ2-3, with a tentative D call TRBD2 (6 bases). Trimming shortened V by 2 bases and J by 0 bases, and 12 bases separated the two germline ends. This CDR3 region has 16 residues. Germline V gene sequence: CDR1 MNHEY, CDR2 SVGAGI. This CDR3 reads CASSYTGRMSTDTQYF. CDR3 DNA sequence: TGTGCCAGCAGTTACACGGGGAGGATGAGCACAGATACGCAGTATTTT.

This clone has a single count. The rearrangement uses TRBV4-1 and TRBJ2-5, with 8 bases that match TRBD2. V lost 0 bases, J lost 5 bases, and 8 bases stayed unmatched. CDR1 and CDR2 (germline): MGHRA, YSYEKL. The CDR3 loop spans 16 amino acids. DNA of the CDR3: TGCGCCAGCAGCCAAGATCGGACTAGCCCAAAGGAGACCCAGTACTTC. It specifies CASSQDRTSPKETQYF.

The chain links TRBV3-1 (or the pseudogene TRBV3-2) to TRBJ2-3; weak D call: TRBD2 (5 bases). The CDR3 has 17 amino acids. CDR1 and CDR2 from the germline V gene are LGHDT and YNNKEL (reference sequence). Trimming took 0 bases from V and 2 from J, leaving 15 bases between them. In DNA, the CDR3 is TGTGCCAGCAGCCAAGACTGGACTTTTCCCTCCACAGATACGCAGTATTTT. Translating gives CASSQDWTFPSTDTQYF.

This clone was seen only a few times. This chain connects TRBV12-3 or TRBV12-4 to TRBJ1-2; a possible D gene is TRBD1 (5 bases). Trimming stripped 6 bases from V and 8 bases from J, with 16 bases between. CDR3 length equals 13 residues. CDR3: CASSSPGQEGYTF. The CDR3 DNA reads as TGTGCCAGCAGCTCCCCAGGGCAAGAAGGCTACACCTTC.

The CDR3 DNA reads as TGCGCCAGCAGCCGGGGACTAGCCGATGAGCAGTTCTTC. Protein product: CASSRGLADEQFF. The V call is TRBV4-3, the J call TRBJ2-1, with 9 nucleotides matching TRBD2. Germline trimming cut 4 bases from V and 8 bases from J; bases unmatched to any gene: 3. CDR3 length equals 13 residues. The germline V gene has CDR1 LGHNA and CDR2 YSLEER.

The genes are TRBV19 and TRBJ2-2; 9 positions agree with TRBD1. The CDR3 totals 14 residues. V lost 2 bases and J lost 10; bases outside the gene matches: 5. The germline V gene has CDR1 LNHDA and CDR2 SQIVND (reference sequence). DNA of the CDR3: TGTGCCAGTAGTATAAGAGACAGGGGGACGGAGCTGTTTTTT. Translating it yields CASSIRDRGTELFF.

This chain connects TRBV3-1 (or the pseudogene TRBV3-2) to TRBJ1-1; a possible D gene is TRBD1 (5 bases). The CDR3 is made up of 12 amino acids. In germline, CDR1 is LGHDT, CDR2 YNNKEL (reference sequence). V was clipped by 2 bases and J by 11 bases, with 12 bases between them. The CDR3 nucleotides are TGTGCCAGCAGCCAATCGACAGATCGGGCTTTCTTT. It yields the protein CASSQSTDRAFF.

In this sample, this clone turned up once. The gene calls are TRBV6-6 and TRBJ2-2; 10 positions match TRBD2. Germline V CDR1 and CDR2: MNHNY, SVGAGI (reference sequence). The CDR3 extends over 16 amino acids. Unmatched junction bases numbered 6, after V lost 2 bases and J lost 6 bases. The CDR3, as DNA: TGTGCCAGCAGTTACGGGGCTAGCGGGAGAGCCGGGGAGCTGTTTTTT. Its protein is CASSYGASGRAGELFF.